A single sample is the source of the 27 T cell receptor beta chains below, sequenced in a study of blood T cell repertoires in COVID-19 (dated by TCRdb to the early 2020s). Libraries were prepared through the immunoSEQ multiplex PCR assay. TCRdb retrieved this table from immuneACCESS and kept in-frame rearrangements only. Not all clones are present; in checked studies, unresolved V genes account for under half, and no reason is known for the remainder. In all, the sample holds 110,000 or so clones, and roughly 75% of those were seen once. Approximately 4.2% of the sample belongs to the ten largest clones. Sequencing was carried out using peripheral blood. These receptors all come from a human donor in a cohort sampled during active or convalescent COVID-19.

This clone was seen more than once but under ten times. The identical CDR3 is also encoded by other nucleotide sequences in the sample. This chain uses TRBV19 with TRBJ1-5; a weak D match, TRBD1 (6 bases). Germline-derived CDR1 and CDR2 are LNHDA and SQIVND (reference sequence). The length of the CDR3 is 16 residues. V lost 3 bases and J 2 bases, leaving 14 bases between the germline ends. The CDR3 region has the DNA TGTGCCAGTAGTATGGGCAGGGGCTTAGGCAATCAGCCCCAGCATTTT. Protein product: CASSMGRGLGNQPQHF.

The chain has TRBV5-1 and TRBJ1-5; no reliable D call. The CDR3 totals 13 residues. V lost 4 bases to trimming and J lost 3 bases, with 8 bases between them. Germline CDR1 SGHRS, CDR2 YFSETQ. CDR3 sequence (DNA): TGCGCCAGCAGCGTGAGCATCAATCAGCCCCAGCATTTT. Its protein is CASSVSINQPQHF.

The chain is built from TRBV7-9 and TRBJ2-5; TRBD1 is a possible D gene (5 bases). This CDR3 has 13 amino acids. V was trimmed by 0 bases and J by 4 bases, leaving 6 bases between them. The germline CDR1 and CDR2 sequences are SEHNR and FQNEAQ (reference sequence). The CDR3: CASSLAGVETQYF. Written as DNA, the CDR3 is TGTGCCAGCAGCTTAGCAGGGGTAGAGACCCAGTACTTC. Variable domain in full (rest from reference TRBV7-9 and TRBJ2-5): DTGVSQNPRHKITKRGQNVTFRCDPISEHNRLYWYRQTLGQGPEFLTYFQNEAQLEKSRLLSDRFSAERPKGSFSTLEIQRTEQGDSAMYLCASSLAGVETQYFGPGTRLLVL.

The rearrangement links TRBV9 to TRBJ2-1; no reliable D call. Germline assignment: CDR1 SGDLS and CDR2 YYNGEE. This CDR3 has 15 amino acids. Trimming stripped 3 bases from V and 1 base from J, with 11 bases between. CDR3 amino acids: CASSATSGSYNEQFF. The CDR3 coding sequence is TGTGCCAGCAGCGCCACTTCAGGTTCCTACAATGAGCAGTTCTTC.

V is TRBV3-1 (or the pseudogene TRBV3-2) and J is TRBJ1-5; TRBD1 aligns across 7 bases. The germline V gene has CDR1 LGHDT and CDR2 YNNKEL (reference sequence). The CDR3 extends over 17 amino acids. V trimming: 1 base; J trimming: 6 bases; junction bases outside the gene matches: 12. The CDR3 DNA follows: TGTGCCAGCAGCCAAGCACACAGGGGCCGGTGGGGTCAGCCCCAGCATTTT. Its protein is CASSQAHRGRWGQPQHF.

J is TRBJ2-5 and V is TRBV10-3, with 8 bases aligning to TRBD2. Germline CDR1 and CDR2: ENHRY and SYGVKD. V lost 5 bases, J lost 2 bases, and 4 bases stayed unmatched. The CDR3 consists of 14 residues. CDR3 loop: CAISPGLDQETQYF. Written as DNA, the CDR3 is TGTGCCATCAGTCCGGGACTAGATCAAGAGACCCAGTACTTC.

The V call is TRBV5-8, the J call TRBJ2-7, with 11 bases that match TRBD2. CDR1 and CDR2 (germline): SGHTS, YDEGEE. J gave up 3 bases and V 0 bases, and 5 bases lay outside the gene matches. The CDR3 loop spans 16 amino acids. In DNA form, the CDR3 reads TGTGCCAGCAGCTTGGGGGGACTAGCGGCATACTACGAGCAGTACTTC. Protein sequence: CASSLGGLAAYYEQYF. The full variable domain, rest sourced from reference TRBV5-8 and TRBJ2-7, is EAGVTQSPTHLIKTRGQQATLRCSPISGHTSVYWYQQALGLGLQFLLWYDEGEERNRGNFPPRFSGRQFPNYSSELNVNALELEDSALYLCASSLGGLAAYYEQYFGPGTRLTVT.

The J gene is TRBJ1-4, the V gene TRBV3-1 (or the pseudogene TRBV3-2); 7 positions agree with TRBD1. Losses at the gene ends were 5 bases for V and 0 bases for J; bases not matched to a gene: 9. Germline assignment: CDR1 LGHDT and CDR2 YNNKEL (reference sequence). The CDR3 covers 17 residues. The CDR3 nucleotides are TGTGCCAGCAGCAAACGGGACAGCTACACAACTAATGAAAAACTGTTTTTT. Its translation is CASSKRDSYTTNEKLFF.

The CDR3 region has the DNA TGTGCCAGTAGTTGGGGACATAACTACGAGCAGTACTTC. It is translated as CASSWGHNYEQYF. This chain joins TRBV19 and TRBJ2-7, with a tentative D call TRBD1 (6 bases). Germline CDR1 is LNHDA and CDR2 is SQIVND (reference sequence). V lost 5 bases, J lost 3 bases, and 11 bases lay in between. There are 13 residues in the CDR3.

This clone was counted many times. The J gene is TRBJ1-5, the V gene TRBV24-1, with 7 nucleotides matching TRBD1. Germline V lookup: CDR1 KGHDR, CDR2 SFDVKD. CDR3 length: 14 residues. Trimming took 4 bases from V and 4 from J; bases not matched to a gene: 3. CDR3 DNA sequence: TGTGCCACCAGTGACCCGACAGGGAATCAGCCCCAGCATTTT. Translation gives CATSDPTGNQPQHF.

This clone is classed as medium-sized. The CDR3 DNA reads TGTGCCAGTAGTGCCACAGGGGGCCGCACTAATGGCTACACCTTC. Translated: CASSATGGRTNGYTF. The chain employs TRBV19 and TRBJ1-2; 9 bases line up with TRBD1. V was clipped by 5 bases and J by 6 bases; unmatched bases: 10. Per germline, CDR1 LNHDA and CDR2 SQIVND (reference sequence). This CDR3 comprises 15 residues.

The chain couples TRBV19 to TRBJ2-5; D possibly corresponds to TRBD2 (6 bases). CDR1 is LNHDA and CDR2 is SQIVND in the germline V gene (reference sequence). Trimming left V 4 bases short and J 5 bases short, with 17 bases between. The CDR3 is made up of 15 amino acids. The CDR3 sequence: CASSTGTRTGETQYF. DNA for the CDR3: TGTGCCAGTAGTACCGGGACTCGAACCGGGGAGACCCAGTACTTC. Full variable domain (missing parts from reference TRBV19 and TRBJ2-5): DGGITQSPKYLFRKEGQNVTLSCEQNLNHDAMYWYRQDPGQGLRLIYYSQIVNDFQKGDIAEGYSVSREKKESFPLTVTSAQKNPTAFYLCASSTGTRTGETQYFGPGTRLLVL.

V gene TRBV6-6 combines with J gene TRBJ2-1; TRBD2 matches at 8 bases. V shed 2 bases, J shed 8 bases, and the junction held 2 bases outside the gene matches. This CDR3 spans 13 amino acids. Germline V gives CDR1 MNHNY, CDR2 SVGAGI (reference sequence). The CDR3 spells CASSYGLADEQFF. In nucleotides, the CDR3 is TGTGCCAGCAGTTACGGACTAGCCGATGAGCAGTTCTTC.

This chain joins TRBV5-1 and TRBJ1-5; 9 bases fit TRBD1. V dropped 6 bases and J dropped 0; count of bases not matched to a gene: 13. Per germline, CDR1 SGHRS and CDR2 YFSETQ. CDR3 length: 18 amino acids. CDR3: CASKHYGRDRDSNQPQHF. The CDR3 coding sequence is TGCGCCAGCAAGCATTATGGCCGGGACAGGGATAGCAATCAGCCCCAGCATTTT. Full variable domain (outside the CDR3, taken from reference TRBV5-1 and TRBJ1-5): KAGVTQTPRYLIKTRGQQVTLSCSPISGHRSVSWYQQTPGQGLQFLFEYFSETQRNKGNFPGRFSGRQFSNSRSEMNVSTLELGDSALYLCASKHYGRDRDSNQPQHFGDGTRLSIL.

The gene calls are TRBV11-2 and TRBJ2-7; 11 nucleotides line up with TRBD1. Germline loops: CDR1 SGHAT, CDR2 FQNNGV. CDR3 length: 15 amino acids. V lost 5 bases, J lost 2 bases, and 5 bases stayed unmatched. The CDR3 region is CASSAGTGGPYEQYF. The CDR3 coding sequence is TGTGCCAGCAGCGCAGGGACAGGGGGTCCCTACGAGCAGTACTTC.

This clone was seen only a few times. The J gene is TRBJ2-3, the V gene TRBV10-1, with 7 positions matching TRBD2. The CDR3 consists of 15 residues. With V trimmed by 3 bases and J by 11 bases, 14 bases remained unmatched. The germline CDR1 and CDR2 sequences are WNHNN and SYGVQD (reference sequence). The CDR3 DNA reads TGCGCCAGCAGTGATCCCGCCGGGGGGTTTGGCGGGCAGTATTTT. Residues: CASSDPAGGFGGQYF.

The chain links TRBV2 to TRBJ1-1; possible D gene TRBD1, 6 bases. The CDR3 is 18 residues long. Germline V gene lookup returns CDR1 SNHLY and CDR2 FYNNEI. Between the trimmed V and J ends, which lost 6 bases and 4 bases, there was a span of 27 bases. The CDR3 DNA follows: TGTGCCAGCAGGCCCGGAAGGGGGAATTCAAGGGATGGCACTGAAGCTTTCTTT. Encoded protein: CASRPGRGNSRDGTEAFF. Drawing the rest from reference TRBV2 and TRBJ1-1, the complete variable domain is EPEVTQTPSHQVTQMGQEVILRCVPISNHLYFYWYRQILGQKVEFLVSFYNNEISEKSEIFDDQFSVERPDGSNFTLKIRSTKLEDSAMYFCASRPGRGNSRDGTEAFFGQGTRLTVV.

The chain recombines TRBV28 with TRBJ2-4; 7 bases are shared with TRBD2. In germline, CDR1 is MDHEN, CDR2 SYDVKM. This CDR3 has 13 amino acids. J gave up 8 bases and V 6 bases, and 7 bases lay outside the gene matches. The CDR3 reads CASSTVGGYIQYF. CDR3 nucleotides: TGTGCCAGCAGCACGGTCGGGGGGTACATTCAGTACTTC. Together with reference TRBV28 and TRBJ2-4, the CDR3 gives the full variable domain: DVKVTQSSRYLVKRTGEKVFLECVQDMDHENMFWYRQDPGLGLRLIYFSYDVKMKEKGDIPEGYSVSREKKERFSLILESASTNQTSMYLCASSTVGGYIQYFGAGTRLSVL.

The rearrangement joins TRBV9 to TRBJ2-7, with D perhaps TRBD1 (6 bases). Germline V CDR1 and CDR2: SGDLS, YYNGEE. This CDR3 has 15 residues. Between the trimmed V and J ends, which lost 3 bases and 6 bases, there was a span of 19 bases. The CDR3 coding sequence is TGTGCCAGCAGCGCCGGGGCTTCCAGGGGTACCGAGCAGTACTTC. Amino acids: CASSAGASRGTEQYF.

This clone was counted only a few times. Here the CDR3 reads CASSRTSGGLSTDTQYF. CDR3 sequence (DNA): TGCGCCAGCAGCCGGACTAGCGGGGGACTAAGCACAGATACGCAGTATTTT. The chain joins TRBV5-1 to TRBJ2-3, with 13 bases that match TRBD2. The CDR3 extends over 17 amino acids. Germline V gene sequence: CDR1 SGHRS, CDR2 YFSETQ. Unmatched junction bases numbered 5, after V lost 4 bases and J lost 0 bases.

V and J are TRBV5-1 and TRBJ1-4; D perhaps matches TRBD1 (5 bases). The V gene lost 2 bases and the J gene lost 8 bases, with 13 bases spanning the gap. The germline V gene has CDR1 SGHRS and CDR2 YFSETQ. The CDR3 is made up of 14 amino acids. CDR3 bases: TGCGCCAGCAGCTTTGGGGCCATGGAAGAAAAACTGTTTTTT. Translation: CASSFGAMEEKLFF.

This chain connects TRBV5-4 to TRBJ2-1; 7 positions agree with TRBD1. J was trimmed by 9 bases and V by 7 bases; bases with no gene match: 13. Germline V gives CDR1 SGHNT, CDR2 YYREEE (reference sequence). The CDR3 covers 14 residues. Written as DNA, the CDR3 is TGTGCCAGCGGAAACAGGGGAATGGGTCTTGAGCAGTTCTTC. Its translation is CASGNRGMGLEQFF.

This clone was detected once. In nucleotides, the CDR3 is TGTGCCAGCAGCCCTCTGGGCTCAACTAATGAAAAACTGTTTTTT. Translation: CASSPLGSTNEKLFF. The chain uses TRBV6-6 and TRBJ1-4; D is uncertain. Germline values: CDR1 MNHNY, CDR2 SVGAGI (reference sequence). V lost 6 bases, J lost 0 bases, and 11 bases lay in between. The CDR3 spans 15 residues.

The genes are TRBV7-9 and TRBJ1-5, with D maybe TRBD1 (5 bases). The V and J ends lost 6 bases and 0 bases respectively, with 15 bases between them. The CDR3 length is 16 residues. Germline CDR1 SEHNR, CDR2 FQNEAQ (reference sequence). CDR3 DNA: TGTGCCAGCAGTCCCGGGGGTTTGGGTAGCAATCAGCCCCAGCATTTT. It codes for CASSPGGLGSNQPQHF. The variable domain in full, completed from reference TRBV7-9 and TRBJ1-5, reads DTGVSQNPRHKITKRGQNVTFRCDPISEHNRLYWYRQTLGQGPEFLTYFQNEAQLEKSRLLSDRFSAERPKGSFSTLEIQRTEQGDSAMYLCASSPGGLGSNQPQHFGDGTRLSIL.

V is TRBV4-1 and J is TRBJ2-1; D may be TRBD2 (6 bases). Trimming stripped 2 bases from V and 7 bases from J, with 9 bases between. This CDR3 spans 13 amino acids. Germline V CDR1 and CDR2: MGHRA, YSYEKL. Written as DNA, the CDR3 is TGCGCCAGCAGCCAAAGGGCGGGAAATGAGCAGTTCTTC. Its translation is CASSQRAGNEQFF.

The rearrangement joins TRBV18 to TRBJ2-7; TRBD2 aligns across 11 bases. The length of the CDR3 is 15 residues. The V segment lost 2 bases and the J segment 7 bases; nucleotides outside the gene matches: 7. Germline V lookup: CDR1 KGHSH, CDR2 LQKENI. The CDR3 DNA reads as TGTGCCAGCTCACCAGCTAGCGGGGGGCAGTATGAGCAGTACTTC. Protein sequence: CASSPASGGQYEQYF. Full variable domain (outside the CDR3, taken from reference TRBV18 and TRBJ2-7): NAGVMQNPRHLVRRRGQEARLRCSPMKGHSHVYWYRQLPEEGLKFMVYLQKENIIDESGMPKERFSAEFPKEGPSILRIQQVVRGDSAAYFCASSPASGGQYEQYFGPGTRLTVT.

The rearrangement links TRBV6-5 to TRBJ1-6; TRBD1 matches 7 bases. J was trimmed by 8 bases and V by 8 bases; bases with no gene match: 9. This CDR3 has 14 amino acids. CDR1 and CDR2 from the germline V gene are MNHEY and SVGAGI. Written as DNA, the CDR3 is TGTGCCAGCGGGAGAACAGGGGAGCATTCACCCCTCCACTTT. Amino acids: CASGRTGEHSPLHF.